This TCR beta chain originates from a study of blood T cell repertoires in COVID-19. Study background: Acute-phase and convalescent COVID-19 samples originated in the United States, Italy and Spain. In each case, the material was cDNA or gDNA derived from T cells, B-cell-depleted T cells, or PBMCs.

As originally analysed: Reference gene primer amplification gave nucleated cell count estimates. Measured with immunoSEQ multiplex PCR; TCRdb has only the in-frame clones, and not every one. Clonal size and the V and J genes are those of that table, whereas D and trimming came from the DNA. The profile shows 57,000 or so clones, around 79% of them singletons. The specimen sequenced was peripheral blood. The sequence derives from a man aged 60-69 years with acute or convalescent COVID-19.

This chain's CDR3 is CASSPSPPSGPTYEQYF. In DNA, the CDR3 is TGTGCCAGCAGCCCTTCCCCTCCTAGCGGGCCTACCTACGAGCAGTACTTC. The V call is TRBV9, the J call TRBJ2-7; 8 bases agree with TRBD2. The ends lost 4 bases at V and 2 bases at J; junction bases unmatched: 14. The CDR3 is 17 amino acids. Germline CDR1 reads SGDLS; CDR2 reads YYNGEE.